The 22 T cell receptor beta chains below come from one sample, sequenced in a study of cytomegalovirus exposure and HLA in healthy donors. PCR employed 60 Vbeta and 13 Jbeta primers. Produced via immunoSEQ multiplex PCR; TCRdb's table is partial and in-frame only. The sample holds roughly 100,000 clones, 70% to 80% seen once. The sequenced material came from PBMCs. These receptors were obtained from a man aged 35 to 55 in good health and CMV-seronegative.

V gene TRBV5-8 combines with J gene TRBJ2-7; D call uncertain. The CDR3 consists of 11 residues. Trimming left V 1 base short and J 7 bases short, with 6 bases between. Germline loops: CDR1 SGHTS, CDR2 YDEGEE. Here the CDR3 DNA reads TGTGCCAGCAGCTTGAGCTGGGAGCAGTACTTC. Amino acid sequence: CASSLSWEQYF.

The V call is TRBV7-9, the J call TRBJ2-7; 13 positions agree with TRBD2. CDR3 length: 14 residues. J gave up 4 bases and V 6 bases, and 3 bases lay outside the gene matches. Germline V gene lookup returns CDR1 SEHNR and CDR2 FQNEAQ (reference sequence). Here the CDR3 reads CASRGTSGAYEQYF. The CDR3 DNA reads as TGTGCCAGCAGGGGGACTAGCGGGGCATACGAGCAGTACTTC.

V gene TRBV4-1 combines with J gene TRBJ2-7; TRBD1 is a possible D gene (6 bases). CDR3 length equals 14 residues. Germline V gives CDR1 MGHRA, CDR2 YSYEKL. The germline V and J ends were trimmed by 1 base and 3 bases, with 10 bases remaining between them. In DNA form, the CDR3 reads TGCGCCAGCAGCCAAGTCACAGGGAACTACGAGCAGTACTTC. Its translation is CASSQVTGNYEQYF.

The chain couples TRBV5-1 to TRBJ2-7, with TRBD1 identical over 8 bases. CDR3 size: 15 residues. Looked up from germline, CDR1 is SGHRS and CDR2 is YFSETQ. The junction had 6 bases not matched to a gene; V was cut back by 0 bases and J by 4 bases. The CDR3 DNA is TGCGCCAGCAGCTTGGCTCAGGGGGCGCTTTACGAGCAGTACTTC. Amino acids: CASSLAQGALYEQYF.

Note on this clone: Other DNA sequences of this sample code for an identical CDR3. This sequence joins TRBV5-4 and TRBJ2-7; D may be TRBD2 (6 bases). Germline CDR1 is SGHNT and CDR2 is YYREEE (reference sequence). Trimming took 3 bases from V and 3 from J, leaving 7 bases between them. This CDR3 contains 12 residues. The CDR3 nucleotides read TGTGCCAGCAGCTCCGGGAGCTACGAGCAGTACTTC. Its protein is CASSSGSYEQYF.

The chain is built from TRBV5-6 and TRBJ2-7; 7 bases agree with TRBD1. The CDR3 runs 13 residues. From germline, CDR1 is SGHDT and CDR2 YYEEEE. The junction had 5 bases not matched to a gene; V was cut back by 3 bases and J by 5 bases. The CDR3 protein is CASSSTGLDEQYF. The CDR3 DNA reads as TGTGCCAGCAGCTCGACAGGGTTAGACGAGCAGTACTTC.

V gene TRBV5-4 combines with J gene TRBJ2-1, with 14 bases identical to TRBD2. Germline assignment: CDR1 SGHNT and CDR2 YYREEE (reference sequence). With 0 bases clipped from V and 3 bases from J, the junction kept 5 bases outside the gene matches. This CDR3 spans 18 amino acids. The CDR3 loop is CASSLVRTSGGIYNEQFF. In nucleotides, the CDR3 is TGTGCCAGCAGCTTGGTCAGGACTAGCGGGGGGATCTACAATGAGCAGTTCTTC.

The CDR3 DNA is TGTGCCAGCAGCTACTACAGGGCGCGCACAGATACGCAGTATTTT. It is translated as CASSYYRARTDTQYF. This chain links TRBV27 with TRBJ2-3, with D possibly TRBD1 on 6 matching bases. CDR1 is MNHEY and CDR2 is SMNVEV in the germline V gene (reference sequence). The CDR3 length is 15 residues. The V end was cut by 6 bases, the J end by 1 base, with 14 bases between.

The chain couples TRBV29-1 to TRBJ2-7; a weak D match, TRBD1 (6 bases). V lost 6 bases to trimming and J lost 1 base, with 13 bases between them. Germline assignment: CDR1 SQVTM and CDR2 ANQGSEA. CDR3 length: 13 amino acids. The CDR3 here is CSVRHRASYEQYF. The CDR3 nucleotides are TGCAGCGTAAGGCACAGGGCGTCCTACGAGCAGTACTTC.

This chain uses TRBV4-1 with TRBJ2-1; 8 bases are shared with TRBD2. The germline CDR1 and CDR2 sequences are MGHRA and YSYEKL. This CDR3 is 16 amino acids long. Trimming removed 3 bases from V and 5 bases from J; junction bases left unmatched: 9. CDR3 amino acids: CASSHRSGSRNNEQFF. DNA for the CDR3: TGCGCCAGCAGCCACCGAAGCGGGAGTCGTAACAATGAGCAGTTCTTC.

V and J are TRBV9 and TRBJ2-1, with D tentatively TRBD2 (7 bases). V lost 3 bases and J lost 9, with 10 bases in between. The CDR3 totals 12 residues. Germline V gene data show CDR1 as SGDLS and CDR2 as YYNGEE. The DNA of the CDR3 is TGTGCCAGCAGCGGGGGAGGGGGTGAGCAGTTCTTC. It yields the protein CASSGGGGEQFF.

The chain carries TRBV19 and TRBJ2-3; 15 bases fit TRBD2. The CDR3 extends over 15 amino acids. Unmatched junction bases numbered 0, after V lost 5 bases and J lost 3 bases. Germline CDR1 reads LNHDA; CDR2 reads SQIVND (reference sequence). The CDR3 loop reads CASSGTSGRTDTQYF. The CDR3 DNA follows: TGTGCCAGTAGTGGGACTAGCGGGAGGACAGATACGCAGTATTTT.

CDR3 nucleotide sequence: TGTGCCAGTAGTATAGTTTCAAGGGAGTCGGCTTTCTTT. It codes for CASSIVSRESAFF. The chain employs TRBV19 and TRBJ1-1; D is unresolved. The CDR3 is 13 amino acids. CDR1 LNHDA and CDR2 SQIVND come from the germline V gene (reference sequence). The ends were cut back, 1 base at V and 11 bases at J, with 14 bases in the middle.

The J gene is TRBJ2-4, the V gene TRBV28; 8 positions match TRBD1. CDR3 length: 16 residues. After removal of 4 bases from V and 8 bases from J, the junction contained 13 bases not matched to a gene. Germline lookup yields CDR1 MDHEN and CDR2 SYDVKM. For the CDR3, the DNA is TGTGCCAGCAGTTCCCGGGACAGGCCATTATCTCACATTCAGTACTTC. Amino acids: CASSSRDRPLSHIQYF.

This clone showed up just once. The V gene is TRBV30, the J gene TRBJ2-1, with TRBD2 matching over 9 bases. The germline V gene encodes CDR1 GTSNPN and CDR2 SVGIG (reference sequence). J was trimmed by 5 bases and V by 4 bases; bases with no gene match: 9. The CDR3 consists of 15 residues. CDR3: CAWTIGASGDNEQFF. The CDR3 bases are TGTGCCTGGACCATAGGGGCTAGCGGGGACAATGAGCAGTTCTTC. Full variable domain (rest looked up from reference TRBV30 and TRBJ2-1): SQTIHQWPATLVQPVGSPLSLECTVEGTSNPNLYWYRQAAGRGLQLLFYSVGIGQISSEVPQNLSASRPQDRQFILSSKKLLLSDSGFYLCAWTIGASGDNEQFFGPGTRLTVL.

The chain has TRBV5-1 and TRBJ2-1, with 11 bases lining up with TRBD2. J gave up 10 bases and V 0 bases, and 12 bases lay outside the gene matches. The CDR3 contains 17 residues. CDR1 is SGHRS and CDR2 is YFSETQ in the germline V gene. The CDR3 region has the DNA TGCGCCAGCAGCTTGGGGGGGACTAGCGGCCAGGGAAGGGAGCAGTTCTTC. Residues: CASSLGGTSGQGREQFF.

The gene calls are TRBV19 and TRBJ1-5; 8 nucleotides line up with TRBD1. Germline loops: CDR1 LNHDA, CDR2 SQIVND (reference sequence). V lost 7 bases to trimming and J lost 3 bases; unmatched junction nucleotides: 11. The CDR3 is made up of 16 amino acids. CDR3 protein: CASTANHRGYNQPQHF. For the CDR3, the DNA is TGTGCCAGTACCGCCAACCACAGGGGGTACAATCAGCCCCAGCATTTT. Using reference TRBV19 and TRBJ1-5 for the parts outside the CDR3, the full variable domain is DGGITQSPKYLFRKEGQNVTLSCEQNLNHDAMYWYRQDPGQGLRLIYYSQIVNDFQKGDIAEGYSVSREKKESFPLTVTSAQKNPTAFYLCASTANHRGYNQPQHFGDGTRLSIL.

The V and J genes are TRBV15 and TRBJ2-7, with a weak D call TRBD1 (6 bases). The germline V gene has CDR1 LNHNV and CDR2 YYDKDF (reference sequence). The V end lost 1 base, the J end lost 2 bases, and 15 bases lay between the germline ends. The CDR3 extends over 16 amino acids. DNA of the CDR3: TGTGCCACCAGCAGAGGGGGAACAGGGCCCCCCTACGAGCAGTACTTC. It encodes CATSRGGTGPPYEQYF.

The chain couples TRBV15 to TRBJ2-7, with D unclear. This CDR3 spans 15 amino acids. Germline V gene lookup returns CDR1 LNHNV and CDR2 YYDKDF (reference sequence). V lost 5 bases, J lost 7 bases, and 21 bases lay in between. CDR3 nucleotide sequence: TGTGCCACCAGCGAGGAAGCCCGCCCCTCCTGGGAGCAGTACTTC. As protein: CATSEEARPSWEQYF.

The chain joins TRBV5-1 to TRBJ1-1, with unresolved D. CDR1 and CDR2 (germline): SGHRS, YFSETQ. V lost 3 bases and J lost 1, with 10 bases in between. The CDR3 has 14 residues. CDR3 protein: CASSSKNRNTEAFF. The CDR3 nucleotides read TGCGCCAGCAGCTCGAAAAACAGGAACACTGAAGCTTTCTTT.

This chain joins TRBV4-3 and TRBJ1-6, with a weak D call TRBD1 (6 bases). CDR1 is LGHNA, CDR2 YSLEER, per germline. The CDR3 contains 15 residues. Between the trimmed V and J ends, which lost 0 bases and 9 bases, there was a span of 12 bases. The CDR3 protein is CASSQDRGGGSPLHF. CDR3 in DNA: TGCGCCAGCAGCCAAGATCGGGGGGGCGGTTCACCCCTCCACTTT.

J is TRBJ1-3 and V is TRBV28; possibly TRBD1 for D (5 bases). The CDR3 contains 13 residues. The V end lost 2 bases, the J end lost 4 bases, and 6 bases lay between the germline ends. Germline CDR1 reads MDHEN; CDR2 reads SYDVKM. The CDR3 reads CASSLRGGNTIYF. The DNA of the CDR3 is TGTGCCAGCAGTTTAAGGGGAGGAAACACCATATATTTT.